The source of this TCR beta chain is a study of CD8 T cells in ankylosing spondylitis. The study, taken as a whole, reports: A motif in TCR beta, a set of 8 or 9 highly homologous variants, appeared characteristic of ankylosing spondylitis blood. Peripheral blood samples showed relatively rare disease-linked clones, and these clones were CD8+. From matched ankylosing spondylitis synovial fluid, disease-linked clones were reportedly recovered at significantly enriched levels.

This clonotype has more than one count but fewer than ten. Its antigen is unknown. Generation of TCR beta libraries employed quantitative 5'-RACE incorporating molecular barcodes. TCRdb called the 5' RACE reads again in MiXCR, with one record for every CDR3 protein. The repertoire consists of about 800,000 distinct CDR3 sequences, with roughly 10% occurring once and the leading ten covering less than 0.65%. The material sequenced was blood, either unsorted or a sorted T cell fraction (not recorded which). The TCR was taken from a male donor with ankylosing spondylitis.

The CDR3 region has the DNA TGTGCCAGCAGCTTAGATGGGACAGCCTATGGTGGCTACACCTTC. Amino acids: CASSLDGTAYGGYTF. The chain has TRBV7-2 and TRBJ1-2; 7 bases fit TRBD1. Unmatched junction bases numbered 9, after V lost 1 base and J lost 7 bases. Germline V lookup: CDR1 SGHTA, CDR2 FQGNSA. The CDR3 spans 15 residues.